These 18 T cell receptor beta chains came from one sample sequenced in a study of graft-versus-host responses after intestinal transplantation. Using immunoSEQ multiplex PCR, the repertoire was profiled, and TCRdb retains in-frame clones only, with some absent. The profile shows 35,000 to 45,000 clones, 80% to 95% of them singletons. Source: PBMCs, taken approximately 700 days after intestinal transplantation. The receptors originated from a human patient who received an intestinal transplant, so some T cells may come from the graft donor.

The chain couples TRBV10-2 to TRBJ2-5; the match to TRBD2 covers 13 bases. CDR1 and CDR2 from the germline V gene are WSHSY and SAAADI. The ends lost 6 bases at V and 2 bases at J; junction bases unmatched: 3. The CDR3 extends over 15 amino acids. The CDR3 DNA reads as TGCGCCAGCAGAACTAGCGGGAGGGGACAAGAGACCCAGTACTTC. This codes for CASRTSGRGQETQYF.

The chain recombines TRBV28 with TRBJ1-6, with D possibly matching TRBD1 (6 bases). V shed 6 bases and J shed 9 bases, with 12 bases lying between them. The length of the CDR3 is 13 residues. CDR1 is MDHEN, CDR2 SYDVKM, per germline. Here the CDR3 DNA reads TGTGCCAGCAGCCCAGGGGCCAGTTCACCCCTCCACTTT. It yields the protein CASSPGASSPLHF.

The chain has TRBV7-3 and TRBJ1-2; D gene ambiguous. The germline V and J ends were trimmed by 2 bases and 5 bases, with 12 bases remaining between them. The CDR3 loop spans 14 amino acids. From germline, CDR1 is SGHTA and CDR2 FQGTGA. CDR3 nucleotides: TGTGCCAGCAGCTTATCCCCGGGGTATTATGGCTACACCTTC. Encoded protein: CASSLSPGYYGYTF.

This clone was seen a few times. This chain connects TRBV9 to TRBJ1-1, with 8 bases aligning to TRBD1. V was pared by 4 bases and J by 2 bases, with 4 bases of the junction left unmatched. The CDR3 sequence is 14 residues long. CDR1 is SGDLS and CDR2 is YYNGEE in the germline V gene. CDR3 nucleotides: TGTGCCAGCAGCCAGACAGGGGATAACACTGAAGCTTTCTTT. Translated, it gives CASSQTGDNTEAFF.

The rearrangement uses TRBV30 and TRBJ2-5; D might be TRBD2 (6 bases). This CDR3 contains 15 residues. V was trimmed by 0 bases and J by 4 bases, leaving 15 bases between them. CDR1 is GTSNPN, CDR2 SVGIG, per germline (reference sequence). CDR3 DNA: TGTGCCTGGAGTGTACTCTTGGGGGGATCAGAGACCCAGTACTTC. Amino acids: CAWSVLLGGSETQYF. Full variable domain (outside the CDR3, taken from reference TRBV30 and TRBJ2-5): SQTIHQWPATLVQPVGSPLSLECTVEGTSNPNLYWYRQAAGRGLQLLFYSVGIGQISSEVPQNLSASRPQDRQFILSSKKLLLSDSGFYLCAWSVLLGGSETQYFGPGTRLLVL.

In its sample, this clone was seen a few times. The CDR3: CASSSQGYEQYF. CDR3 in DNA: TGTGCCAGCAGCTCACAGGGCTACGAGCAGTACTTC. This chain joins TRBV5-5 and TRBJ2-7; the D gene is possibly TRBD1 (6 bases). This CDR3 has 12 residues. Germline-derived CDR1 and CDR2 are SGHKS and YYEKEE (reference sequence). V lost 3 bases and J lost 3, with 7 bases in between. The complete variable domain, with remaining parts taken from reference TRBV5-5 and TRBJ2-7, reads DAGVTQSPTHLIKTRGQQVTLRCSPISGHKSVSWYQQVLGQGPQFIFQYYEKEERGRGNFPDRFSARQFPNYSSELNVNALLLGDSALYLCASSSQGYEQYFGPGTRLTVT.

V and J are TRBV4-1 and TRBJ1-5; possible D gene TRBD1, 5 bases. From germline, CDR1 is MGHRA and CDR2 YSYEKL. Trimming took 4 bases from V and 0 from J, leaving 10 bases between them. This CDR3 comprises 15 residues. CDR3 coding DNA: TGCGCCAGCAGCCGCCTACAGGTTAGCAATCAGCCCCAGCATTTT. It specifies CASSRLQVSNQPQHF.

The V call is TRBV11-2, the J call TRBJ2-7; 10 bases fit TRBD2. CDR3 length: 16 amino acids. With V trimmed by 0 bases and J by 4 bases, 6 bases remained unmatched. Germline V gene sequence: CDR1 SGHAT, CDR2 FQNNGV. The CDR3 protein is CASSLDLASGRYEQYF. CDR3 DNA sequence: TGTGCCAGCAGCTTAGATTTAGCTAGCGGGAGATACGAGCAGTACTTC.

This clone has just one count. The chain couples TRBV7-2 to TRBJ1-6; D not certain. CDR1 SGHTA and CDR2 FQGNSA come from the germline V gene. This CDR3 comprises 15 residues. Trimming took 1 base from V and 10 from J, leaving 14 bases between them. Here the CDR3 DNA reads TGTGCCAGCAGCTTAGAGGCGGGAGTTGACTCACCCCTCCACTTT. Residues: CASSLEAGVDSPLHF.

V usage is TRBV6-1 and J usage is TRBJ2-5, with D hard to call. Trimming took off 8 bases at V and 1 base at J, with 5 bases between the two ends. This CDR3 is 11 amino acids long. From germline, CDR1 is MNHNS and CDR2 SASEGT. CDR3 residues: CASRFQETQYF. The CDR3 nucleotides read TGTGCCAGCCGTTTCCAAGAGACCCAGTACTTC.

The rearrangement uses TRBV11-2 and TRBJ1-2; TRBD1 is a possible D gene (5 bases). In germline, CDR1 is SGHAT, CDR2 FQNNGV. The CDR3 has 15 residues. The V end lost 1 base, the J end lost 1 base, and 10 bases lay between the germline ends. CDR3 residues: CASSLGAGFNYGYTF. CDR3 nucleotide sequence: TGTGCCAGCAGCTTAGGCGCAGGGTTTAACTATGGCTACACCTTC.

The chain is built from TRBV6-5 and TRBJ2-7; 8 bases agree with TRBD1. This CDR3 has 14 amino acids. Germline V gene lookup returns CDR1 MNHEY and CDR2 SVGAGI. The trim removed 5 bases at V and 5 bases at J, leaving 8 bases unmatched. CDR3 coding DNA: TGTGCCAGCAGTCGCCGACAGGGGTGGAACGAGCAGTACTTC. Protein sequence: CASSRRQGWNEQYF.

The CDR3 sequence is CASSFLAGPYNEQFF. Here the CDR3 DNA reads TGTGCCAGCAGCTTTCTAGCGGGACCCTACAATGAGCAGTTCTTC. This chain uses TRBV7-2 with TRBJ2-1, with 9 bases matching TRBD2. The CDR3 covers 15 residues. Losses at the gene ends were 3 bases for V and 2 bases for J; bases not matched to a gene: 2. Germline CDR1 reads SGHTA; CDR2 reads FQGNSA.

V and J are TRBV2 and TRBJ1-6, with no clear D. The CDR3 has 15 amino acids. V lost 4 bases, J lost 1 base, and 8 bases lay in between. CDR1 is SNHLY, CDR2 FYNNEI, per germline. The CDR3 nucleotides are TGTGCCAGCAGTGCAATGTGGTCCTATAATTCACCCCTCCACTTT. It translates to CASSAMWSYNSPLHF.

This clone was recorded only once. The rearrangement uses TRBV11-1 and TRBJ2-5; TRBD1 aligns across 11 bases. The CDR3 runs to 16 residues. J gave up 6 bases and V 2 bases, and 8 bases lay outside the gene matches. Germline V gene data show CDR1 as SGHAT and CDR2 as FQDESV (reference sequence). CDR3 protein: CASSLIRGQGAKTQYF. For the CDR3, the DNA is TGTGCCAGCAGCTTAATCCGCGGACAGGGGGCGAAGACCCAGTACTTC.

The rearrangement links TRBV27 to TRBJ1-3, with TRBD1 as a possible D gene (6 bases). The germline V gene encodes CDR1 MNHEY and CDR2 SMNVEV (reference sequence). Trimming stripped 6 bases from V and 4 bases from J, with 7 bases between. The CDR3 has 12 amino acids. The CDR3 DNA reads TGTGCCAGCAGGGACAGAGGAAACACCATATATTTT. Translating it yields CASRDRGNTIYF.

V and J are TRBV9 and TRBJ2-4; the D gene is possibly TRBD2 (5 bases). Germline CDR1 is SGDLS and CDR2 is YYNGEE. The CDR3 runs to 15 residues. V dropped 0 bases and J dropped 4 bases, with 11 bases sitting between them. CDR3 in amino acids: CASSVAGEPKNIQYF. Here the CDR3 DNA reads TGTGCCAGCAGCGTAGCCGGGGAACCAAAAAACATTCAGTACTTC.

This clone was observed once. V and J are TRBV6-1 and TRBJ2-5; D might be TRBD2 (6 bases). V lost 1 base and J 4 bases, leaving 10 bases between the germline ends. This CDR3 is 14 amino acids long. Germline CDR1 and CDR2: MNHNS and SASEGT. The CDR3 loop reads CASSEGASAETQYF. The CDR3 DNA reads TGTGCCAGCAGTGAAGGGGCTAGCGCAGAGACCCAGTACTTC.